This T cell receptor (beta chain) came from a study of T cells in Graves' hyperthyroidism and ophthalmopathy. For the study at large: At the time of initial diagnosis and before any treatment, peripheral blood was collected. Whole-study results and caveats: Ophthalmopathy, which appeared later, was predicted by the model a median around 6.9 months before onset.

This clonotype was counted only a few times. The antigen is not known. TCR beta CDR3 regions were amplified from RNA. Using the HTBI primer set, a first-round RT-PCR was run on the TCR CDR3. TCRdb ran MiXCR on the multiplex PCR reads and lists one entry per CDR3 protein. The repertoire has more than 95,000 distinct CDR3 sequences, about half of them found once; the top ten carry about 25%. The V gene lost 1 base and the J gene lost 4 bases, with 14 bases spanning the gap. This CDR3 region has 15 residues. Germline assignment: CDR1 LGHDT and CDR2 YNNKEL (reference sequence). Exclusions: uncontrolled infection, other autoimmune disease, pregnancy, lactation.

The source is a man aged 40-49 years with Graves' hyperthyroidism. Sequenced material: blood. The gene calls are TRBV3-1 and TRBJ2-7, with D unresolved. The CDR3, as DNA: TGTGCCAGCAGCCAAGGGGTATCAGTTGAGTACGAGCAGTACTTC. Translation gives CASSQGVSVEYEQYF.